These 11 T cell receptor beta chains came from one sample sequenced in a study of blood T cell repertoires in COVID-19. Some clones are missing from TCRdb's copy, which holds only in-frame ones; the method was immunoSEQ multiplex PCR. The data hold under 200,000 clones, with about 88% observed a single time. What was sequenced was PBMCs or T cells enriched from blood (not recorded which). These receptor sequences come from a woman aged 18 to 35 who had recovered from COVID-19.

The chain couples TRBV29-1 to TRBJ2-4, with D uncertain. This CDR3 has 14 residues. Germline V gene sequence: CDR1 SQVTM, CDR2 ANQGSEA. The V end was cut by 7 bases, the J end by 1 base, with 14 bases between. The CDR3 loop reads CSAVTAAAKNIQYF. CDR3 nucleotides: TGCAGCGCTGTGACTGCCGCGGCCAAAAACATTCAGTACTTC.

This clone showed up just once. The chain combines TRBV3-1 (or the pseudogene TRBV3-2) with TRBJ2-7; possibly TRBD2 for D (5 bases). The germline V gene encodes CDR1 LGHDT and CDR2 YNNKEL (reference sequence). Trimming took 5 bases from V and 4 from J, leaving 9 bases between them. This CDR3 has 12 amino acids. CDR3 DNA sequence: TGTGCCAGCAGCTCCGGGAAATACGAGCAGTACTTC. Its protein product is CASSSGKYEQYF.

The chain links TRBV30 to TRBJ2-3; 9 positions agree with TRBD2. The V and J ends lost 5 bases and 5 bases, in that order; junction bases with no gene match: 8. Germline CDR1 reads GTSNPN; CDR2 reads SVGIG (reference sequence). The CDR3 is 14 residues long. The CDR3 sequence: CAWDSSGRLDTQYF. DNA for the CDR3: TGTGCCTGGGACTCGAGCGGGAGGCTAGATACGCAGTATTTT.

The CDR3 sequence: CASSGSRGPGPNYGYTF. The CDR3 coding sequence is TGTGCCAGCAGCGGCAGCAGGGGGCCCGGACCTAACTATGGCTACACCTTC. The gene calls are TRBV7-6 and TRBJ1-2; 8 bases align to TRBD1. V lost 5 bases, J lost 0 bases, and 11 bases stayed unmatched. Germline CDR1 SGHVS, CDR2 FNYEAQ. The CDR3 consists of 17 residues.

The chain carries TRBV3-1 (or the pseudogene TRBV3-2) and TRBJ2-2, with TRBD2 matching over 9 bases. This CDR3 is built from 16 residues. With V trimmed by 5 bases and J by 1 base, 5 bases remained unmatched. Germline assignment: CDR1 LGHDT and CDR2 YNNKEL (reference sequence). Here the CDR3 DNA reads TGTGCCAGCAGCGCCCGACTAGCGGTGAACACCGGGGAGCTGTTTTTT. Its translation: CASSARLAVNTGELFF.

This chain uses TRBV28 with TRBJ2-7; 10 nucleotides align to TRBD2. This CDR3 spans 14 amino acids. After removal of 4 bases from V and 4 bases from J, the junction contained 4 bases not matched to a gene. The germline CDR1 and CDR2 sequences are MDHEN and SYDVKM. In DNA form, the CDR3 reads TGTGCCAGCAGTTCCAGCGGGAGGGTATACGAGCAGTACTTC. It encodes CASSSSGRVYEQYF.

The chain links TRBV28 to TRBJ2-4, with 7 bases fitting TRBD2. The CDR3 loop spans 16 amino acids. With V trimmed by 5 bases and J by 0 bases, 7 bases remained unmatched. CDR1 MDHEN and CDR2 SYDVKM come from the germline V gene. CDR3 bases: TGTGCCAGCAGTCTGGGAGGGGTTATAGCCAAAAACATTCAGTACTTC. Translation: CASSLGGVIAKNIQYF.

The chain carries TRBV27 and TRBJ1-6; 7 nucleotides agree with TRBD1. With V trimmed by 10 bases and J by 4 bases, 7 bases remained unmatched. Germline V CDR1 and CDR2: MNHEY, SMNVEV (reference sequence). The CDR3 sequence is 14 residues long. In DNA, the CDR3 is TGTGCCACCGGGACAGCCGGTTATAATTCACCCCTCCACTTT. Protein: CATGTAGYNSPLHF.

The CDR3 nucleotides read TGTGCCTGGAGGAATTTAGGGACAGGGGGCTATGGCTACACCTTC. Translating gives CAWRNLGTGGYGYTF. This rearrangement joins TRBV30 to TRBJ1-2; TRBD1 agrees at 11 bases. The CDR3 loop spans 15 amino acids. Germline V gene data show CDR1 as GTSNPN and CDR2 as SVGIG (reference sequence). J gave up 4 bases and V 3 bases, and 7 bases lay outside the gene matches.

The chain joins TRBV20-1 to TRBJ2-7, with 9 positions matching TRBD1. Germline values: CDR1 DFQATT, CDR2 SNEGSKA (reference sequence). The CDR3 runs to 14 residues. Trimming at V came to 4 bases and at J to 0 bases, leaving 4 bases not matched to a gene. CDR3 in amino acids: CSAIEQGASYEQYF. In DNA, the CDR3 is TGCAGTGCTATTGAACAGGGGGCCTCCTACGAGCAGTACTTC.

The chain links TRBV3-1 (or the pseudogene TRBV3-2) to TRBJ2-2; the D is unclear. Between the trimmed V and J ends, which lost 2 bases and 6 bases, there was a span of 7 bases. The length of the CDR3 is 13 residues. The germline gives CDR1 LGHDT, CDR2 YNNKEL (reference sequence). The CDR3 loop is CASSQLEAGELFF. CDR3 coding DNA: TGTGCCAGCAGCCAACTAGAGGCCGGGGAGCTGTTTTTT.